Below, 24 T cell receptor beta chains from the same sample are listed, as sequenced in a study of vaccination and CD4 T cells after COVID-19 (dated 2022 in TCRdb). These receptors lack a known antigen. Library preparation employed PCR. Instrument on record: Illumina iSeq 100. DNA from cultured CD4+ T cells was subjected to TCR sequencing with the Oncomine TCR Beta short-read assay at the Johns Hopkins FTIC core. Genomic DNA was extracted from the cultured CD4+ T cells with the QIAamp micro DNA kit. The public reads were quality trimmed at Q25 with fastp and then assembled into clones with MiXCR by TCRdb, keeping productive beta chains. Rows with one shared CDR3 protein collapse into an entry with the most common genes and DNA. The sample has around 10,000 distinct CDR3 sequences on record, roughly 31% of them singletons. Jointly, the top ten make up nearly 25% of the sample. The sample's treatment or condition label, decoded: approximately 9-day PBMC culture with coronavirus spike peptide pools or control peptides (ViraFEST assay). CD4+ T cells from unexposed donors were collected before the COVID-19 pandemic (2011-2018).

The material sequenced was CD4+ T cells from blood, cultured in vitro. The receptors derive from a human donor in good health.

By share, this clonotype ranks as large (0.1 to 1%). This rearrangement joins TRBV5-8 to TRBJ2-5; possible D gene TRBD1, 5 bases. Germline V gene data show CDR1 as SGHTS and CDR2 as YDEGEE. There are 17 residues in the CDR3. Trimming pared 4 bases from V and 0 bases from J, leaving 19 bases between. In DNA form, the CDR3 reads TGTGCCAGCAGCCCAGACTTCCTTAGCAGGGACCAAGAGACCCAGTACTTC. Amino acids: CASSPDFLSRDQETQYF.

This chain connects TRBV5-1 to TRBJ1-1, with D hard to call. V dropped 4 bases and J dropped 1 base, with 11 bases sitting between them. This CDR3 has 14 residues. CDR1 and CDR2 from the germline V gene are SGHRS and YFSETQ. CDR3 region: CASSTTAGNTEAFF. The DNA of the CDR3 is TGCGCCAGCAGCACCACCGCAGGGAACACTGAAGCTTTCTTT.

The CDR3, as DNA: TGTGCCAGCAGTCGACTAGCGGGAGAGCAAGAGACCCAGTACTTC. Its translation is CASSRLAGEQETQYF. The rearrangement links TRBV6-4 to TRBJ2-5; 12 nucleotides align to TRBD2. V lost 5 bases, J lost 2 bases, and 3 bases stayed unmatched. The CDR3 sequence is 15 residues long. CDR1 MRHNA and CDR2 SNTAGT come from the germline V gene.

This clonotype has only a few counts. The rearrangement links TRBV30 to TRBJ1-6; a weak D match, TRBD1 (6 bases). Germline CDR1 is GTSNPN and CDR2 is SVGIG (reference sequence). V dropped 0 bases and J dropped 4 bases, with 7 bases sitting between them. This CDR3 has 14 amino acids. CDR3 region: CAWSVQGYNSPLHF. In DNA form, the CDR3 reads TGTGCCTGGAGTGTACAGGGATATAATTCACCCCTCCACTTT.

In the case of this clonotype: The junction shows a germline mismatch at one end, possibly a read error. CDR3 amino acids: CVSSLAGLQETQYF. For the CDR3, the DNA is TGTGTCAGCAGCTTAGCGGGACTCCAAGAGACCCAGTACTTC. The rearrangement uses TRBV7-8 and TRBJ2-5; 8 bases align to TRBD2. Germline assignment: CDR1 SGHVS and CDR2 FQNEAQ. CDR3 size: 14 residues.

The chain joins TRBV6-4 to TRBJ2-7, with 10 bases lining up with TRBD2. V trimming: 7 bases; J trimming: 4 bases; junction bases outside the gene matches: 4. CDR3 length: 13 residues. The germline V gene has CDR1 MRHNA and CDR2 SNTAGT. The CDR3 sequence is CASISGRIYEQYF. Here the CDR3 DNA reads TGTGCCAGCATTAGCGGGAGGATATACGAGCAGTACTTC.

Details on this clonotype: As the CDR3 is not closed by the conserved phenylalanine or tryptophan, this likely results from a read error. The rearrangement links TRBV7-3 to TRBJ1-2; 11 nucleotides agree with TRBD1. Germline CDR1 is SGHTA and CDR2 is FQGTGA. Losses at the gene ends were 2 bases for V and 8 bases for J; bases not matched to a gene: 7. CDR3 length: 15 amino acids. The CDR3 region has the DNA TGTGCCAGCAGCTTATTTGGGGACAGGGGGTACGGCTACACCCTC. Amino acid sequence: CASSLFGDRGYGYTL.

J is TRBJ2-7 and V is TRBV5-4, with TRBD1 matching 10 bases. From germline, CDR1 is SGHNT and CDR2 YYREEE (reference sequence). After removal of 1 base from V and 0 bases from J, the junction contained 1 base not matched to a gene. This CDR3 comprises 15 residues. CDR3 protein: CASSLRDRGSYEQYF. In nucleotides, the CDR3 is TGTGCCAGCAGCTTGAGGGACAGGGGCTCCTACGAGCAGTACTTC.

This clonotype was detected only a few times. This sequence joins TRBV10-3 and TRBJ2-5; TRBD1 matches 11 bases. CDR1 is ENHRY and CDR2 is SYGVKD in the germline V gene. The V segment lost 6 bases and the J segment 0 bases; nucleotides outside the gene matches: 9. The CDR3 consists of 17 residues. The CDR3 nucleotides read TGTGCCATCAGGGGGACAGGGGGAGACGCTAACCAAGAGACCCAGTACTTC. Protein sequence: CAIRGTGGDANQETQYF.

The table lists this clonotype with a few counts. The chain recombines TRBV7-2 with TRBJ2-7; D remains ambiguous. Germline lookup yields CDR1 SGHTA and CDR2 FQGNSA. Trimming pared 1 base from V and 2 bases from J, leaving 12 bases between. The CDR3 extends over 15 amino acids. CDR3 loop: CASSLGFGQTYEQYF. The CDR3 DNA reads TGTGCCAGCAGCTTAGGATTCGGCCAGACCTACGAGCAGTACTTC.

The chain employs TRBV27 and TRBJ2-6; D uncertain. The ends were cut back, 2 bases at V and 0 bases at J, with 8 bases in the middle. CDR3 length: 16 residues. Germline-derived CDR1 and CDR2 are MNHEY and SMNVEV (reference sequence). The CDR3 DNA sequence: TGTGCCAGCAGTTTAGGCCAGTTCTCTGGGGCCAACGTCCTGACTTTC. Residues: CASSLGQFSGANVLTF.

For this clonotype: A read error may be the cause here, since a much bigger clone is one base away. The gene calls are TRBV6-1 and TRBJ1-6, with D possibly matching TRBD1 (5 bases). Trimming pared 7 bases from V and 8 bases from J, leaving 18 bases between. This CDR3 spans 15 amino acids. Germline CDR1 is MNHNS and CDR2 is SASEGT. This CDR3 reads CASKNRDGFYSPLHF. The CDR3, as DNA: TGTGCCAGCAAAAACCGGGACGGCTTTTATTCACCCCTCCACTTT.

V is TRBV2 and J is TRBJ1-2; D is uncertain. The germline gives CDR1 SNHLY, CDR2 FYNNEI. The CDR3 covers 12 residues. Trimming stripped 7 bases from V and 4 bases from J, with 10 bases between. The CDR3 loop is CASKIEGYGYTF. The CDR3 DNA reads as TGTGCCAGCAAAATAGAAGGCTATGGCTACACCTTC.

The chain joins TRBV5-1 to TRBJ1-6, with a tentative D call TRBD1 (5 bases). Germline CDR1 and CDR2: SGHRS and YFSETQ. The CDR3 covers 15 residues. V was pared by 0 bases and J by 8 bases, with 12 bases between. The CDR3 loop is CASSLAGAGDSPLHF. The CDR3 DNA is TGCGCCAGCAGCTTGGCCGGGGCGGGGGATTCACCCCTCCACTTT.

The chain combines TRBV20-1 with TRBJ2-5; 13 bases agree with TRBD2. Trimming cost V 6 bases and J 0 bases; bases outside gene matches: 22. Germline assignment: CDR1 DFQATT and CDR2 SNEGSKA (reference sequence). The CDR3 has 21 amino acids. The CDR3 spells CSARLGLAGFHWNQYQETQYF. The CDR3 DNA is TGCAGTGCCCGCTTGGGACTAGCGGGGTTCCATTGGAATCAATACCAAGAGACCCAGTACTTC.

The V gene is TRBV28, the J gene TRBJ1-2, with 10 bases that match TRBD1. This CDR3 region has 14 residues. The germline V gene has CDR1 MDHEN and CDR2 SYDVKM. The ends lost 6 bases at V and 9 bases at J; junction bases unmatched: 10. The CDR3 reads CASSAPGQGKSYTF. The CDR3, as DNA: TGTGCCAGCAGCGCCCCGGGACAGGGGAAGAGCTACACCTTC.

The chain combines TRBV4-3 with TRBJ2-5, with D possibly TRBD2 on 5 matching bases. Germline assignment: CDR1 LGHNA and CDR2 YSLEER. The V end lost 2 bases, the J end lost 9 bases, and 13 bases lay between the germline ends. The CDR3 spans 13 residues. The CDR3 sequence is CASSQSPASPQYF. CDR3 coding DNA: TGCGCCAGCAGCCAATCTCCCGCTAGCCCCCAGTACTTC.

V gene TRBV30 combines with J gene TRBJ2-4; perhaps D is TRBD1 or TRBD2 (5 bases each). With 1 base removed from V and 7 bases from J, the gap between germline ends came to 11 bases. Germline V gene data show CDR1 as GTSNPN and CDR2 as SVGIG (reference sequence). The CDR3 has 13 amino acids. This chain's CDR3 is CAWSAGSGNIQYF. The CDR3 DNA reads as TGTGCCTGGAGTGCAGGGAGCGGCAACATTCAGTACTTC.

This clonotype ranks as medium-sized (0.01 to 0.1%). The J gene is TRBJ1-1, the V gene TRBV27; 7 nucleotides agree with TRBD1. CDR3 length: 14 residues. The trim removed 11 bases at V and 5 bases at J, leaving 14 bases unmatched. Germline V CDR1 and CDR2: MNHEY, SMNVEV (reference sequence). DNA of the CDR3: TGTGCCGTTCACCGGGACAGAAGTCGAACTGAAGCTTTCTTT. Amino acid sequence: CAVHRDRSRTEAFF.

The chain joins TRBV5-4 to TRBJ2-5; a weak D match, TRBD2 (5 bases). The germline V gene has CDR1 SGHNT and CDR2 YYREEE (reference sequence). Trimming cost V 2 bases and J 2 bases, with 10 bases left between them. The CDR3 spans 14 residues. CDR3 residues: CASSFLLVQETQYF. The DNA for the CDR3 is TGTGCCAGCAGCTTTTTACTAGTACAAGAGACCCAGTACTTC. The variable domain in full, with the rest retrieved from reference TRBV5-4 and TRBJ2-5, is ETGVTQSPTHLIKTRGQQVTLRCSSQSGHNTVSWYQQALGQGPQFIFQYYREEENGRGNFPPRFSGLQFPNYSSELNVNALELDDSALYLCASSFLLVQETQYFGPGTRLLVL.

The chain recombines TRBV18 with TRBJ1-1, with D maybe TRBD1 (6 bases). CDR3 size: 14 residues. The V end was cut by 5 bases, the J end by 0 bases, with 10 bases between. CDR1 and CDR2 (germline): KGHSH, LQKENI. The CDR3 DNA is TGTGCCAGCTCAATGGGGGGCATGAACACTGAAGCTTTCTTT. Encoded protein: CASSMGGMNTEAFF.

The CDR3 DNA follows: TGTGCCAGCAGCTGGTGGCCAAAGGGGGCCTACGAGCAGTACTTC. Protein: CASSWWPKGAYEQYF. This chain connects TRBV7-2 to TRBJ2-7; TRBD1 is a possible D gene (6 bases). Looked up from germline, CDR1 is SGHTA and CDR2 is FQGNSA. Trimming stripped 4 bases from V and 2 bases from J, with 15 bases between. CDR3 length: 15 residues.

The genes are TRBV18 and TRBJ2-5, with D unclear. In germline, CDR1 is KGHSH, CDR2 LQKENI. CDR3 size: 12 residues. The V gene lost 3 bases and the J gene lost 3 bases, with 5 bases spanning the gap. CDR3 in amino acids: CASSPLEETQYF. For the CDR3, the DNA is TGTGCCAGCTCACCGCTGGAAGAGACCCAGTACTTC.

The rearrangement uses TRBV5-6 and TRBJ1-1; D unresolved. Trimming stripped 3 bases from V and 1 base from J, with 4 bases between. The CDR3 runs 12 residues. Germline V gene sequence: CDR1 SGHDT, CDR2 YYEEEE. The CDR3 DNA follows: TGTGCCAGCAGCTCGTGGAACACTGAAGCTTTCTTT. Its protein product is CASSSWNTEAFF.